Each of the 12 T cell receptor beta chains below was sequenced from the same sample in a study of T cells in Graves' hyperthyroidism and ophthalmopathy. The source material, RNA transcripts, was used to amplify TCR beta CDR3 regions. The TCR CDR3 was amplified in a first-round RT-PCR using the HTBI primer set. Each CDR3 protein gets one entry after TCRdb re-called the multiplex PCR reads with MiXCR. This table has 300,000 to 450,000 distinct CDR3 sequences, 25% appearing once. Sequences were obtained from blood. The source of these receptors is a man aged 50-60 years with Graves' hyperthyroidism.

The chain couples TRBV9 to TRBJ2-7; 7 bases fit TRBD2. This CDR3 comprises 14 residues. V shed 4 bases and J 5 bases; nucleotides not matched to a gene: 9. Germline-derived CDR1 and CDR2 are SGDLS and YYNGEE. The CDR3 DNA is TGTGCCAGCAGCCCCACACTAGCGAGAAACGAGCAGTACTTC. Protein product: CASSPTLARNEQYF.

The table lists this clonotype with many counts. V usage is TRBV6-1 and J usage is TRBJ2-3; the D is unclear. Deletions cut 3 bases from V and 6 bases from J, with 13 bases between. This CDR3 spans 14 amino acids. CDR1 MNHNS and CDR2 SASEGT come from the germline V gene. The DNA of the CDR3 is TGTGCCAGCAGTGATACGCTCCCAGTGGATACGCAGTATTTT. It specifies CASSDTLPVDTQYF.

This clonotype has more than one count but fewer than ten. The CDR3 DNA reads TGTGCCAGCAGCCCCGGGACAGGTGTATACAATGAGCAGTTCTTC. Its translation: CASSPGTGVYNEQFF. This chain links TRBV5-6 with TRBJ2-1; 8 nucleotides align to TRBD1. Germline V lookup: CDR1 SGHDT, CDR2 YYEEEE. J lost 4 bases, V lost 4 bases, and 7 bases had no gene match. CDR3 length: 15 amino acids.

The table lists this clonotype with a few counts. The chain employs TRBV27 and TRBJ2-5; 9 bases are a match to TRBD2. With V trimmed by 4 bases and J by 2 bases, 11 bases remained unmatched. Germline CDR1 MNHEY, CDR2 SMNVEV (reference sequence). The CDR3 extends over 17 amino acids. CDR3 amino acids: CASSSLAGVRLQETQYF. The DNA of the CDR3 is TGTGCCAGCAGTTCCTTAGCGGGAGTCCGCTTACAAGAGACCCAGTACTTC.

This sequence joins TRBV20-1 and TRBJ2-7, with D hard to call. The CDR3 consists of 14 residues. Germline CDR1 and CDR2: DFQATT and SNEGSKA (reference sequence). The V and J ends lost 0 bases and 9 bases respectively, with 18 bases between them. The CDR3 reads CSARDPVGDSTQYF. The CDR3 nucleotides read TGCAGTGCTAGAGATCCGGTTGGGGATTCGACGCAGTACTTC.

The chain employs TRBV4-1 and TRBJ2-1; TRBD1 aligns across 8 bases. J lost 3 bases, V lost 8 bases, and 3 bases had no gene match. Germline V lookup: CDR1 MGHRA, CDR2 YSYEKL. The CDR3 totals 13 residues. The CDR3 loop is CASDRGDYNEQFF. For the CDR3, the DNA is TGCGCCAGCGACAGGGGAGACTACAATGAGCAGTTCTTC.

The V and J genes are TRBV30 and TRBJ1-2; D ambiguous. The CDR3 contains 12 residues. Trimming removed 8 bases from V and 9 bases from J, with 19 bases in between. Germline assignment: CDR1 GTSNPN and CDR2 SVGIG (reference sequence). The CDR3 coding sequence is TGTGCCGGCTCCGATACTGGGGAACGCTACACCTTC. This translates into CAGSDTGERYTF.

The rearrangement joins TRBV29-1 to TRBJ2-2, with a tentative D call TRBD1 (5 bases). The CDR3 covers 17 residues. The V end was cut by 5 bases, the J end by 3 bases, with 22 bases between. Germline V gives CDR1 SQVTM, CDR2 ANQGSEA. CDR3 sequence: CSVKLTAKGFDTGELFF. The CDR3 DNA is TGCAGCGTTAAATTGACAGCGAAGGGGTTTGACACCGGGGAGCTGTTTTTT.

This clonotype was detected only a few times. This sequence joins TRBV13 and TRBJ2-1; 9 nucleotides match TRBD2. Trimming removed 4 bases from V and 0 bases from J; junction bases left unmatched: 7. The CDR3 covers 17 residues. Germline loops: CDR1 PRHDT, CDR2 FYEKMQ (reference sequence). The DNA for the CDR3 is TGTGCCAGCAGCTCACGACTAGCGGATAGCTCCTACAATGAGCAGTTCTTC. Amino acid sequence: CASSSRLADSSYNEQFF.

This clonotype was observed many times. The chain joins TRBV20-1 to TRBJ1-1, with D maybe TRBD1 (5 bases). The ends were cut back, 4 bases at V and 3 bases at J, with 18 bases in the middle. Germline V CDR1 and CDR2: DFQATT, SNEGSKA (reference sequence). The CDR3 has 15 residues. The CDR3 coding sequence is TGCAGTGCTACCGGGACCTACGAAGCGGACACTGAAGCTTTCTTT. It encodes CSATGTYEADTEAFF.

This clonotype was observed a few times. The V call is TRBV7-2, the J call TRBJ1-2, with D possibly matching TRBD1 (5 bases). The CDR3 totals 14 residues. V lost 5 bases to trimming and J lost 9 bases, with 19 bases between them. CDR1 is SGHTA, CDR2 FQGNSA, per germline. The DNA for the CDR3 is TGTGCCAGCAGCATGGGACGGGGGGGAGGGAGCTACACCTTC. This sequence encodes CASSMGRGGGSYTF. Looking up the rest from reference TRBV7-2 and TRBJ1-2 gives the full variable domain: GAGVSQSPSNKVTEKGKDVELRCDPISGHTALYWYRQSLGQGLEFLIYFQGNSAPDKSGLPSDRFSAERTGGSVSTLTIQRTQQEDSAVYLCASSMGRGGGSYTFGSGTRLTVV.

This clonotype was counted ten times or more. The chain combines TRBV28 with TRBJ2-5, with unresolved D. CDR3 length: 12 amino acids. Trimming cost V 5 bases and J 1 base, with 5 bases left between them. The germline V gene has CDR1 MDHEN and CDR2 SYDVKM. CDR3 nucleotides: TGTGCCAGCAGTCAGCTCCAAGAGACCCAGTACTTC. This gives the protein CASSQLQETQYF.